Below, 23 T cell receptor beta chains from the same sample are listed, as sequenced in a study of OX40 agonist ivuxolimab in advanced cancers. Libraries were constructed by the immunoSEQ multiplex PCR assay. In TCRdb, the immuneACCESS table is reduced to in-frame sequences with V and J assigned. These tables do not hold every clone; where another copy was compared, an unresolved V gene accounts for under half, and the others remain unexplained. Across this sample there are 75,000 or so clones, with roughly 86% seen only once. More than 20% of the sample rests with the top ten. Sequencing used CD4+ or CD8+ T cells sorted from blood, obtained in a trial of the OX40 agonist ivuxolimab. All receptors come from an adult with an advanced solid tumor such as melanoma, head and neck, liver or kidney cancer.

The chain links TRBV7-9 to TRBJ2-7, with a weak D call TRBD2 (5 bases). The CDR3 is 15 amino acids. Trimming removed 0 bases at V and 1 base at J, with 10 bases between. From germline, CDR1 is SEHNR and CDR2 FQNEAQ (reference sequence). The CDR3 reads CASSLAGVESYEQYF. Written as DNA, the CDR3 is TGTGCCAGCAGCTTAGCGGGAGTGGAGTCCTACGAGCAGTACTTC.

The chain employs TRBV2 and TRBJ1-2; D gene ambiguous. V was pared by 3 bases and J by 8 bases, with 13 bases between. The CDR3 sequence is 13 residues long. Germline loops: CDR1 SNHLY, CDR2 FYNNEI. The CDR3 reads CASSDLQQLGYTF. CDR3 sequence (DNA): TGTGCCAGCAGTGATCTACAGCAACTAGGCTACACCTTC.

The J gene is TRBJ1-5, the V gene TRBV6-5; D gene ambiguous. Trimming cost V 11 bases and J 0 bases, with 17 bases left between them. Germline V gives CDR1 MNHEY, CDR2 SVGAGI. The CDR3 loop spans 15 amino acids. The CDR3 DNA sequence: TGTGCCTCCAAACCGACGGGCTATAGCAATCAGCCCCAGCATTTT. It encodes CASKPTGYSNQPQHF.

V is TRBV11-2 and J is TRBJ2-5; D is ambiguous. This CDR3 comprises 15 residues. Per the germline V gene, CDR1 is SGHAT and CDR2 is FQNNGV. V was shortened by 2 bases and J by 2 bases, with 12 bases between the two germline ends. CDR3 loop: CASSLRPAEQETQYF. CDR3 bases: TGTGCCAGCAGCTTACGTCCGGCAGAGCAAGAGACCCAGTACTTC.

This clone has more than one count but fewer than ten. CDR3 amino acids: CASVLGSQETQYF. The DNA of the CDR3 is TGTGCCAGCGTATTGGGGTCCCAAGAGACCCAGTACTTC. The V call is TRBV6-1, the J call TRBJ2-5; D call uncertain. Per the germline V gene, CDR1 is MNHNS and CDR2 is SASEGT. CDR3 length equals 13 residues. Between the trimmed V and J ends, which lost 8 bases and 1 base, there was a span of 11 bases.

The genes are TRBV13 and TRBJ2-3; tentatively, D is TRBD2 (5 bases). The V end was cut by 4 bases, the J end by 2 bases, with 10 bases between. CDR1 is PRHDT, CDR2 FYEKMQ, per germline (reference sequence). The CDR3 contains 14 residues. CDR3 region: CASSSPGYTDTQYF. The DNA of the CDR3 is TGTGCCAGCAGCTCCCCGGGGTACACAGATACGCAGTATTTT.

This clone was seen more than once but under ten times. CDR3 protein: CASSSQTYQPQHF. The CDR3 coding sequence is TGTGCCAGTAGTAGCCAGACTTATCAGCCCCAGCATTTT. J is TRBJ1-5 and V is TRBV19; no reliable D call. The CDR3 spans 13 residues. The germline V and J ends were trimmed by 4 bases and 5 bases, with 9 bases remaining between them. Per the germline V gene, CDR1 is LNHDA and CDR2 is SQIVND (reference sequence).

The J gene is TRBJ2-1, the V gene TRBV6-1; 9 nucleotides match TRBD1. The junction had 9 bases not matched to a gene; V was cut back by 10 bases and J by 5 bases. The germline V gene has CDR1 MNHNS and CDR2 SASEGT. The CDR3 covers 14 residues. The CDR3 coding sequence is TGTGCCACCCGGACAGGGGAAGAGGACAATGAGCAGTTCTTC. The encoded protein is CATRTGEEDNEQFF.

The J gene is TRBJ1-4, the V gene TRBV7-9; D uncertain. The V gene lost 1 base and the J gene lost 6 bases, with 9 bases spanning the gap. Germline V gives CDR1 SEHNR, CDR2 FQNEAQ (reference sequence). The CDR3 is made up of 14 amino acids. The CDR3 nucleotides read TGTGCCAGCAGCTTAGAGCGGGGTTATGAAAAACTGTTTTTT. Residues: CASSLERGYEKLFF. The whole variable domain, remainder taken from reference TRBV7-9 and TRBJ1-4, is DTGVSQNPRHKITKRGQNVTFRCDPISEHNRLYWYRQTLGQGPEFLTYFQNEAQLEKSRLLSDRFSAERPKGSFSTLEIQRTEQGDSAMYLCASSLERGYEKLFFGSGTQLSVL.

This clone was found once. V is TRBV30 and J is TRBJ1-6; D remains unclear. The CDR3 consists of 16 residues. Germline CDR1 is GTSNPN and CDR2 is SVGIG (reference sequence). The V and J ends lost 4 bases and 2 bases respectively, with 15 bases between them. Here the CDR3 reads CAWKRAPSTYNSPLHF. The CDR3 nucleotides are TGTGCCTGGAAAAGGGCCCCCAGCACCTATAATTCACCCCTCCACTTT.

The V gene is TRBV6-5, the J gene TRBJ2-6; D might be TRBD2 (5 bases). Per the germline V gene, CDR1 is MNHEY and CDR2 is SVGAGI. This CDR3 contains 14 residues. V was pared by 5 bases and J by 1 base, with 6 bases between. The DNA for the CDR3 is TGTGCCAGCAGTACGGGGTCTGGGGCCAACGTCCTGACTTTC. Protein product: CASSTGSGANVLTF.

As DNA, the CDR3 is TGTGCCAGCAGCCAAGATTTGGCCCATGAGCAGTTCTTC. Protein: CASSQDLAHEQFF. J is TRBJ2-1 and V is TRBV4-2; D not resolved. Germline CDR1 is LGHNA and CDR2 is YNFKEQ. Trimming stripped 0 bases from V and 8 bases from J, with 8 bases between. The CDR3 totals 13 residues.

The chain is built from TRBV5-1 and TRBJ2-7, with TRBD2 identical over 8 bases. This CDR3 has 15 amino acids. J lost 2 bases, V lost 1 base, and 5 bases had no gene match. Germline V gives CDR1 SGHRS, CDR2 YFSETQ. The CDR3 DNA reads as TGCGCCAGCAGCTTGAATGTCGGGAGGGCCTACGAGCAGTACTTC. It yields the protein CASSLNVGRAYEQYF.

The rearrangement uses TRBV2 and TRBJ1-2; 9 positions agree with TRBD1. CDR3 length equals 14 residues. Germline lookup yields CDR1 SNHLY and CDR2 FYNNEI. V lost 5 bases, J lost 7 bases, and 8 bases stayed unmatched. The CDR3 spells CASSYPGQGIGYTF. The CDR3 DNA follows: TGTGCCAGCAGTTATCCGGGACAGGGTATTGGCTACACCTTC.

The chain links TRBV7-9 to TRBJ1-1, with a possible D match to TRBD1 (5 bases). Germline CDR1 reads SEHNR; CDR2 reads FQNEAQ (reference sequence). The CDR3 runs to 13 residues. Trimming stripped 10 bases from V and 6 bases from J, with 18 bases between. This chain's CDR3 is CATRTGGDPEAFF. The CDR3 DNA follows: TGTGCCACCCGAACGGGGGGGGATCCTGAAGCTTTCTTT.

The V call is TRBV7-2, the J call TRBJ2-4; TRBD2 might be the D (5 bases). The V end was cut by 0 bases, the J end by 3 bases, with 6 bases between. Germline V gives CDR1 SGHTA, CDR2 FQGNSA. The CDR3 runs 14 residues. CDR3 coding DNA: TGTGCCAGCAGCTTAGCGGCGGGCAAAAACATTCAGTACTTC. Translation: CASSLAAGKNIQYF.

The rearrangement links TRBV2 to TRBJ2-5, with unresolved D. Trimming pared 6 bases from V and 5 bases from J, leaving 7 bases between. The germline V gene has CDR1 SNHLY and CDR2 FYNNEI. The CDR3 extends over 11 amino acids. Written as DNA, the CDR3 is TGTGCCAGCAGACCAGAGGAGACCCAGTACTTC. This gives the protein CASRPEETQYF.

The J gene is TRBJ2-3, the V gene TRBV4-1; D perhaps matches TRBD1 (5 bases). Germline CDR1 is MGHRA and CDR2 is YSYEKL. Trimming cost V 0 bases and J 1 base, with 11 bases left between them. This CDR3 region has 16 residues. CDR3 protein: CASSQDTGLGTDTQYF. The CDR3 DNA reads as TGCGCCAGCAGCCAAGATACAGGTCTTGGCACAGATACGCAGTATTTT.

The chain links TRBV4-1 to TRBJ2-5; D is unclear. With 0 bases removed from V and 2 bases from J, the gap between germline ends came to 13 bases. This CDR3 has 16 amino acids. Germline-derived CDR1 and CDR2 are MGHRA and YSYEKL. Here the CDR3 DNA reads TGCGCCAGCAGCCAAGAGGGAAGGGCACTACAAGAGACCCAGTACTTC. It translates to CASSQEGRALQETQYF.

The CDR3: CASRPEGAVKNIQYF. For the CDR3, the DNA is TGTGCCAGCAGACCAGAGGGGGCGGTCAAAAACATTCAGTACTTC. The chain is built from TRBV6-1 and TRBJ2-4; 7 nucleotides agree with TRBD1. The germline V gene has CDR1 MNHNS and CDR2 SASEGT. The CDR3 has 15 amino acids. The V segment lost 6 bases and the J segment 3 bases; nucleotides outside the gene matches: 8.

The table lists this clone with a few counts. The chain links TRBV2 to TRBJ2-7; D is undetermined. The V end was cut by 8 bases, the J end by 0 bases, with 8 bases between. CDR3 length equals 12 residues. CDR1 and CDR2 (germline): SNHLY, FYNNEI. CDR3 sequence (DNA): TGTGCCAGCGGCCAGAACTCCTACGAGCAGTACTTC. It specifies CASGQNSYEQYF.

The chain couples TRBV2 to TRBJ2-1, with 8 bases matching TRBD2. Germline V gives CDR1 SNHLY, CDR2 FYNNEI. Trimming removed 7 bases from V and 4 bases from J; junction bases left unmatched: 6. CDR3 length: 14 amino acids. For the CDR3, the DNA is TGTGCCAGCACCTTGGTAGCGGGGTACAATGAGCAGTTCTTC. Encoded protein: CASTLVAGYNEQFF.

J is TRBJ1-1 and V is TRBV19; TRBD1 is a possible D gene (6 bases). V lost 6 bases to trimming and J lost 1 base, with 12 bases between them. Per germline, CDR1 LNHDA and CDR2 SQIVND (reference sequence). This CDR3 contains 14 residues. CDR3 in amino acids: CASSVDSPNTEAFF. The CDR3 bases are TGTGCCAGTAGCGTGGACAGCCCGAACACTGAAGCTTTCTTT.